This T cell receptor (beta chain) was found in a study of monozygotic twins with inflammatory bowel disease. Blood was drawn once per donor, and each sample measured 2 to 2.5 ml. Study-level points and caveats: Among IBD patients, fewer clonotypes were shared with others than among healthy twins, especially with disease activity.

Comments on this clonotype: Its matching antigen is unknown.

TCRdb reanalyzed the 5' RACE reads, giving one entry per CDR3 protein sequence and no DNA. Recorded for this sample: hundreds of thousands of distinct CDR3 sequences. Material for sequencing was blood. The receptor comes from a human donor with ulcerative colitis or Crohn's disease, or a healthy co-twin of an affected twin (not recorded which).

The CDR3 loop is CASSLQARYEQYF. The rearrangement uses TRBV19 and TRBJ2-7. The CDR3 is made up of 13 amino acids. Germline CDR1 LNHDA, CDR2 SQIVND (reference sequence).